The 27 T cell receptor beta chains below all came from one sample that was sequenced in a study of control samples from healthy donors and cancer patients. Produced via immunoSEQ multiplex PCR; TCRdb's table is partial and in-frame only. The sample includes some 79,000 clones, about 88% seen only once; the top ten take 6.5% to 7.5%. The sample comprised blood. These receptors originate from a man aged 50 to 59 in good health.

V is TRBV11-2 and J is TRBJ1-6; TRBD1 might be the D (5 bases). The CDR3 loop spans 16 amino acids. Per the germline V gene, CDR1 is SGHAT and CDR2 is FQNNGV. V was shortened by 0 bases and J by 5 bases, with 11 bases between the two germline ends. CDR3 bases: TGTGCCAGCAGCTTAGACCGGGGCAGCAATAATTCACCCCTCCACTTT. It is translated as CASSLDRGSNNSPLHF.

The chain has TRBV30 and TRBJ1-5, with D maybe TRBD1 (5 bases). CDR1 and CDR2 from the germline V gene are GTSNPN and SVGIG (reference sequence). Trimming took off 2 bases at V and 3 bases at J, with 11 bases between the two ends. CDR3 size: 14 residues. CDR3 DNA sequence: TGTGCCTGGAGTCAAGGGGACCTCAATCAGCCCCAGCATTTT. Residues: CAWSQGDLNQPQHF.

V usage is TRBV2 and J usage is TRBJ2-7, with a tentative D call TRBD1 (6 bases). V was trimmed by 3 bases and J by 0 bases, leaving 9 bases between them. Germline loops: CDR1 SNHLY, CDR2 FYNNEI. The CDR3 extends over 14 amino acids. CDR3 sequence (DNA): TGTGCCAGCAGTGAGGAGACAGGCTCCTACGAGCAGTACTTC. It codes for CASSEETGSYEQYF.

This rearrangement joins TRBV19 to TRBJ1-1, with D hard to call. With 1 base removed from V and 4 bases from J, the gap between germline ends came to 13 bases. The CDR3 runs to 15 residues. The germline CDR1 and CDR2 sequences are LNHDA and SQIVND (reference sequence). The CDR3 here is CASSIGERRGTEAFF. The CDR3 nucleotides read TGTGCCAGTAGTATAGGGGAGAGAAGAGGCACTGAAGCTTTCTTT.

CDR3 loop: CASSPGTGGLYNEQFF. The DNA of the CDR3 is TGTGCCAGCAGCCCTGGGACAGGGGGTCTCTACAATGAGCAGTTCTTC. The chain is built from TRBV11-3 and TRBJ2-1; TRBD1 agrees at 11 bases. Germline assignment: CDR1 SGHNT and CDR2 YENEEA. The J segment lost 3 bases and the V segment lost 5 bases, leaving 6 bases of the junction unmatched. The CDR3 loop spans 16 amino acids.

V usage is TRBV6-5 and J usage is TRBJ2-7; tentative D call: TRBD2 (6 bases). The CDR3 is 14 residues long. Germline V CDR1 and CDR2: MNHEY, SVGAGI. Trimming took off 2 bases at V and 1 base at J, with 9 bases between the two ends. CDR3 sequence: CASSYGGASYEQYF. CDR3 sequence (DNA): TGTGCCAGCAGTTACGGAGGGGCGTCCTACGAGCAGTACTTC.

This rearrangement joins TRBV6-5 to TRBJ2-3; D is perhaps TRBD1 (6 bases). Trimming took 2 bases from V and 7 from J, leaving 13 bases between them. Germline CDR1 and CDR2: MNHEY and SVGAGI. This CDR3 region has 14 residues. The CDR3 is CASSYPGAANTQYF. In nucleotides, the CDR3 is TGTGCCAGCAGTTACCCAGGGGCGGCGAATACGCAGTATTTT.

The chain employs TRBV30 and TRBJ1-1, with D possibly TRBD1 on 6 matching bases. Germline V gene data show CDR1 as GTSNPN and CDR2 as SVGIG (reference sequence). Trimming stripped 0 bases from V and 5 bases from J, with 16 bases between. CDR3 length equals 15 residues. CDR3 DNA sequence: TGTGCCTGGAGTGTAGGGGGGGGGCTACGGACTGAAGCTTTCTTT. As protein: CAWSVGGGLRTEAFF.

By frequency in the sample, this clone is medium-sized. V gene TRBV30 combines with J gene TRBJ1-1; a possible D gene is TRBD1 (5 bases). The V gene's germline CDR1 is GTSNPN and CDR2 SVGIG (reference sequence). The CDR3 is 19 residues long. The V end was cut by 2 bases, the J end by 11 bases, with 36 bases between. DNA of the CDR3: TGTGCCTGGAGTTTCAGACCGGGACCCAGAGCTACGATGAACAGAAATGCTTTCTTT. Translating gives CAWSFRPGPRATMNRNAFF.

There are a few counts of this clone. This chain's CDR3 is CASSEGGNYGYTF. Here the CDR3 DNA reads TGTGCCAGCAGCGAAGGTGGGAACTATGGCTACACCTTC. The J gene is TRBJ1-2, the V gene TRBV7-9; D gene unclear. The CDR3 totals 13 residues. V dropped 5 bases and J dropped 2 bases, with 9 bases sitting between them. Per the germline V gene, CDR1 is SEHNR and CDR2 is FQNEAQ (reference sequence).

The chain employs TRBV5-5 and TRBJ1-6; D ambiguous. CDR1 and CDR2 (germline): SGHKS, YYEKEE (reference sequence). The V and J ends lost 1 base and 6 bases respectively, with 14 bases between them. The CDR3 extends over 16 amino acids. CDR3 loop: CASSLFASLFNSPLHF. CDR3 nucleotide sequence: TGTGCCAGCAGCTTGTTCGCCAGCCTGTTTAATTCACCCCTCCACTTT.

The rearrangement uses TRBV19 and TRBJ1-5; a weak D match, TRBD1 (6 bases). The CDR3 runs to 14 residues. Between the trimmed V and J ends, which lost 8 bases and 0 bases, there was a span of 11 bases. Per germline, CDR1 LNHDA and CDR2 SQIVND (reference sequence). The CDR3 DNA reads TGTGCCAGTGTACCGGGACATAGCAATCAGCCCCAGCATTTT. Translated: CASVPGHSNQPQHF.

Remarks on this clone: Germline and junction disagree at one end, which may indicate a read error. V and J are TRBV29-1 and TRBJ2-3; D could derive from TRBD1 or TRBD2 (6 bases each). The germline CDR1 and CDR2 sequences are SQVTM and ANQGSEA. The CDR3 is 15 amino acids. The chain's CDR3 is CSVEGGSFAVDTQYF. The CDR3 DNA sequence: TGCAGCGTCGAAGGGGGGAGTTTTGCCGTAGATACGCAGTATTTT.

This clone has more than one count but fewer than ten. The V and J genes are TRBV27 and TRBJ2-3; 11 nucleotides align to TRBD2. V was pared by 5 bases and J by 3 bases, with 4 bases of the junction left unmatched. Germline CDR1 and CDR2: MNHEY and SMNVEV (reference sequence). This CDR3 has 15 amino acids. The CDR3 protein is CASSRRTSGTDTQYF. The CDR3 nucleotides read TGTGCCAGCAGTCGACGGACTAGCGGGACAGATACGCAGTATTTT.

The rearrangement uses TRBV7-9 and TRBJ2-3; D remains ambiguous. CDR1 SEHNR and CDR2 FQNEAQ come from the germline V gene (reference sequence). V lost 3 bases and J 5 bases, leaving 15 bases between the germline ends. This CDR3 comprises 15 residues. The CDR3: CASSFAVRLRDTQYF. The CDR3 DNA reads TGTGCCAGCAGCTTCGCAGTCAGACTCCGAGATACGCAGTATTTT.

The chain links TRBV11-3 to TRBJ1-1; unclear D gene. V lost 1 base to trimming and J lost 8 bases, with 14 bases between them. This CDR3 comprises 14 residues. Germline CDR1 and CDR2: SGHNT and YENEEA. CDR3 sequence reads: CASSLGAEGAEAFF. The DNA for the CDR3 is TGTGCCAGCAGCTTAGGGGCCGAAGGAGCCGAAGCTTTCTTT.

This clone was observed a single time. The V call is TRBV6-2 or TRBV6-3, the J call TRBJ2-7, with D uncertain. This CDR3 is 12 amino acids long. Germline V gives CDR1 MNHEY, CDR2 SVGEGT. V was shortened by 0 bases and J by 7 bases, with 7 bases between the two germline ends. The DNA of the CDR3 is TGTGCCAGCAGTTACTCAGTGGGGGAGCAGTACTTC. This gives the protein CASSYSVGEQYF.

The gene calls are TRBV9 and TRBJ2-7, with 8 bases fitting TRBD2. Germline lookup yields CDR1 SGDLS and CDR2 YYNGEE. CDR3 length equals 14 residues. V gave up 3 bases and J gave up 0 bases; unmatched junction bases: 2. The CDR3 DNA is TGTGCCAGCAGCGAGGGACTAGTCTCCTACGAGCAGTACTTC. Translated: CASSEGLVSYEQYF.

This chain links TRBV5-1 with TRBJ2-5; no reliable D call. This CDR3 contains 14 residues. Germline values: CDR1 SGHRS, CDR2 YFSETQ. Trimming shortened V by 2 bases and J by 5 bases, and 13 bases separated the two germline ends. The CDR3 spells CASSLGQSLETQYF. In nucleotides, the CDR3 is TGCGCCAGCAGCTTAGGCCAGTCACTGGAGACCCAGTACTTC.

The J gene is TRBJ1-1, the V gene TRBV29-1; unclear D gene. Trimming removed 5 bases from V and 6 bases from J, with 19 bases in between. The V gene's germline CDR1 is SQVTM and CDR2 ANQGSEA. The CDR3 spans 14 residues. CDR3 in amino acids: CSVPQEEGVAEAFF. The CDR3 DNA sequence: TGCAGCGTTCCCCAGGAAGAAGGTGTCGCTGAAGCTTTCTTT.

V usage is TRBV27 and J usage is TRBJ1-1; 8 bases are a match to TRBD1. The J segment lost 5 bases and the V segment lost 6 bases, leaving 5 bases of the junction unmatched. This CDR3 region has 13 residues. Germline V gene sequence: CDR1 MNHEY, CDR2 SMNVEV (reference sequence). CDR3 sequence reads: CASSPDRGTEAFF. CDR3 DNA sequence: TGTGCCAGCAGCCCTGACAGGGGAACTGAAGCTTTCTTT.

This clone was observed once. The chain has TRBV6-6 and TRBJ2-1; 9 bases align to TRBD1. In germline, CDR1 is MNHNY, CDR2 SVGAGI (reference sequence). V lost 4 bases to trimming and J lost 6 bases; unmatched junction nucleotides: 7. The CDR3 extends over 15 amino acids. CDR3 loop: CASSSGQGGGNEQFF. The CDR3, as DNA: TGTGCCAGCAGTTCGGGACAGGGCGGAGGCAATGAGCAGTTCTTC.

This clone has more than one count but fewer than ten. CDR3 nucleotide sequence: TGTGCCAGCAGTTACTCGCCAGCGGGGGGCCTCGAGCAGTACTTC. Its protein is CASSYSPAGGLEQYF. The V and J genes are TRBV6-5 and TRBJ2-7, with 9 bases lining up with TRBD2. The trim removed 0 bases at V and 6 bases at J, leaving 6 bases unmatched. CDR3 length: 15 residues. Germline V gene lookup returns CDR1 MNHEY and CDR2 SVGAGI.

CDR3 DNA: TGTGCCTGGTCCCCCCCGGGAGGGGGGGCATACAATGAGCAGTTCTTC. It encodes CAWSPPGGGAYNEQFF. The chain combines TRBV30 with TRBJ2-1; 8 bases are a match to TRBD2. There are 16 residues in the CDR3. J lost 4 bases, V lost 5 bases, and 13 bases had no gene match. Germline V gene data show CDR1 as GTSNPN and CDR2 as SVGIG (reference sequence).

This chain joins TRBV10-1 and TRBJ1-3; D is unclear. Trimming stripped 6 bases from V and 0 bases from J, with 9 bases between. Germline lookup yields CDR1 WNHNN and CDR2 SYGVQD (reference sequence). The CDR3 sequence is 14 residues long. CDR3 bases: TGCGCCAGCAGGGCGGGAAGCTCTGGAAACACCATATATTTT. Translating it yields CASRAGSSGNTIYF.

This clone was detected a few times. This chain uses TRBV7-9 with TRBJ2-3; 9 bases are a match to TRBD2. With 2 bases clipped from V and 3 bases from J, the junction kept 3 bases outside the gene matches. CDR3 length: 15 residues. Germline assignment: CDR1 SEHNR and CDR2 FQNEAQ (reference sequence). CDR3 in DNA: TGTGCCAGCAGCTTAAGCGCGGGGGGGACAGATACGCAGTATTTT. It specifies CASSLSAGGTDTQYF.

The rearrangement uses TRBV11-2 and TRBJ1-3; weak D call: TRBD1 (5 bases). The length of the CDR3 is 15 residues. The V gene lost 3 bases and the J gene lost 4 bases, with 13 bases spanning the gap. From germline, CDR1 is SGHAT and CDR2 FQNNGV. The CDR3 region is CASSLDTLLGNTIYF. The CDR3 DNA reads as TGTGCCAGCAGCTTGGACACCCTCCTAGGAAACACCATATATTTT.